This T cell receptor (beta chain) was profiled in a study of blood T cell repertoires in COVID-19. Overall study context: T cells, B-cell-depleted T cells, or PBMCs supplied cDNA or gDNA.

In the authors' workflow: Estimates of nucleated cell counts were drawn from the amplification of reference gene primers. TCRdb's table, derived via immunoSEQ multiplex PCR, lists solely in-frame clones and lacks some. V and J calls and clone size come straight from that table; D and trimming were deduced from the DNA. The sample contains some 30,000 clones, 87% of which appear only once. CDR1 is KGHDR and CDR2 is SFDVKD in the germline V gene. Between the trimmed V and J ends, which lost 4 bases and 8 bases, there was a span of 19 bases. The length of the CDR3 is 16 residues. This receptor was taken from a man between 45 and 60 years old with active or convalescent COVID-19. The chain combines TRBV24-1 with TRBJ1-4, with D perhaps TRBD1 (5 bases). The specimen sequenced was peripheral blood. Here the CDR3 reads CATSDRKSGLGEKLFF. CDR3 sequence (DNA): TGTGCCACCAGTGACCGTAAGTCAGGGCTCGGAGAAAAACTGTTTTTT.